This section outlines one T cell receptor (beta chain) sequence together with its context. The antigen is not known. The method was immunoSEQ multiplex PCR; TCRdb's version includes in-frame clones alone and lacks a portion of them. The sample shows fewer than 150,000 clones, more than 75% of them seen only once. The source of the sample is a study of cytomegalovirus exposure and HLA in healthy donors. Study findings and constraints: Rarity characterized most TCR sequences, yet some public TCRs appeared in many donors.

The CDR3 has 16 amino acids. V lost 4 bases and J lost 4, with 20 bases in between. Germline values: CDR1 LNHDA, CDR2 SQIVND (reference sequence). This TCR was sampled from a man aged 18-30 years in good health and CMV-seropositive. The rearrangement uses TRBV19 and TRBJ2-7, with a tentative D call TRBD1 (7 bases). Source material: PBMCs. The CDR3 sequence is CASSTGAEGAPYEQYF. Here the CDR3 DNA reads TGTGCCAGTAGTACGGGGGCTGAGGGGGCCCCTTACGAGCAGTACTTC.